By proportion, the clone carrying this T cell receptor (beta chain) is medium-sized. Relapses following autologous stem cell transplantation were seen in all patients, with brentuximab vedotin exposure varying. Trimming removed 4 bases from V and 5 bases from J, with 23 bases in between. The germline V gene has CDR1 SGHAT and CDR2 FQNNGV. This CDR3 contains 17 residues. Profiling relied on immunoSEQ multiplex PCR, and the TCRdb table lists in-frame clones only, not all of them. The repertoire holds roughly 24,000 clones, with approximately 80% as singletons. The entry originates in a study of PD-1 blockade in classical Hodgkin lymphoma.

Sequencing was performed on peripheral blood mononuclear cells (PBMCs), taken before the second cycle of nivolumab. The source is a human donor with classical Hodgkin lymphoma. The chain recombines TRBV11-2 with TRBJ2-5, with D maybe TRBD2 (5 bases). CDR3 loop: CASSSAIGVTGPETQYF. The CDR3 DNA is TGTGCCAGCAGCTCCGCTATCGGGGTCACCGGGCCGGAGACCCAGTACTTC.